This T cell receptor beta chain was recovered during a study of Graves' ophthalmopathy and Graves' hyperthyroidism. Regarding the study as a whole: A majority of expanded thyroid clonotypes exceeding 0.001 frequency were likewise present in blood.

Many counts were recorded for this clonotype. The antigen is unknown. CDR3 length equals 13 residues. Germline lookup yields CDR1 DFQATT and CDR2 SNEGSKA (reference sequence). The V end lost 3 bases, the J end lost 2 bases, and 11 bases lay between the germline ends. The sequenced template was RNA, covering the TCR beta CDR3 region. First-round RT-PCR used HTBI primers; second-round multiplex PCR followed. MiXCR, run by TCRdb on the multiplex PCR reads, gives a single entry per CDR3 protein. In the table there are 200,000 to 250,000 distinct CDR3 sequences, 20% to 25% of which are singletons. Patients were excluded if they had other autoimmune diseases or uncontrolled infections, and likewise if pregnancy or lactation applied. The authors diagnosed from clinical symptoms, serum thyroxine, TRAb, thyroid ultrasound and orbital computed tomography. PBMCs were isolated by Ficoll-Paque density gradient centrifugation, using about 9.5 ml of fresh peripheral blood as the starting material.

The specimen was peripheral blood. The chain carries TRBV20-1 and TRBJ2-7; tentatively, D is TRBD2 (5 bases). This clonotype originated in a woman aged 50 to 60 with Graves' ophthalmopathy. CDR3 bases: TGCAGTGCTAGGGGGAGCTTCCCCTACGAGCAGTACTTC. This sequence encodes CSARGSFPYEQYF.